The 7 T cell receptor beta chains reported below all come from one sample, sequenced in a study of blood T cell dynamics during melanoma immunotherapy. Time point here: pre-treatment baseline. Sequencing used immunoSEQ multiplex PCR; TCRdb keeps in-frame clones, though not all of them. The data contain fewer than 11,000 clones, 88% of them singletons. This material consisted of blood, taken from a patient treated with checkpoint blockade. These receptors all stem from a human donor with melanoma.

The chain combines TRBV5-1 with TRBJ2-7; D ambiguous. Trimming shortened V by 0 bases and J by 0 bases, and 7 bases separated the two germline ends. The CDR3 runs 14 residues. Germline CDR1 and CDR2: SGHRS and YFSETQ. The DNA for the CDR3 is TGCGCCAGCAGCTTGGGATCAAGCTCCTACGAGCAGTACGTC. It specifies CASSLGSSSYEQYV.

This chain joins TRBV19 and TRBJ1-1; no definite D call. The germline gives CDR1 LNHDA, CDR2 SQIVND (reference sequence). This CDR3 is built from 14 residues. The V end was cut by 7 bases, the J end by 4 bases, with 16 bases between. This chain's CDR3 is CASNAGLGSTEAFF. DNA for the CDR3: TGTGCCAGTAACGCGGGCCTCGGGAGCACTGAAGCTTTCTTT.

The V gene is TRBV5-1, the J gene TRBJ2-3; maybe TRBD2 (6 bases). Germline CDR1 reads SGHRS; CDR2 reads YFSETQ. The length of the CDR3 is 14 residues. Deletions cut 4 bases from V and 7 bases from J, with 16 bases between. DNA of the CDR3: TGCGCCAGCAGCGAAGGGACTGCCCCCAATACGCAGTATTTT. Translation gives CASSEGTAPNTQYF.

DNA of the CDR3: TGTGCCAGCTCACTGGGACTAGCGGGAAGCGGACGGTCCGGGGAGCTGTTTTTT. Protein sequence: CASSLGLAGSGRSGELFF. V gene TRBV18 combines with J gene TRBJ2-2; 13 bases align to TRBD2. This CDR3 has 18 residues. Losses at the gene ends were 4 bases for V and 6 bases for J; bases not matched to a gene: 11. Germline CDR1 and CDR2: KGHSH and LQKENI.

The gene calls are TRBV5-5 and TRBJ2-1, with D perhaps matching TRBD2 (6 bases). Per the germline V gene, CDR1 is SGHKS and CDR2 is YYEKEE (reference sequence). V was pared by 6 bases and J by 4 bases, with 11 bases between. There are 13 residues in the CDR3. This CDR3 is CASTPDYYNEQFF. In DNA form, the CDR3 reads TGTGCCAGCACCCCGGACTATTACAATGAGCAGTTCTTC.

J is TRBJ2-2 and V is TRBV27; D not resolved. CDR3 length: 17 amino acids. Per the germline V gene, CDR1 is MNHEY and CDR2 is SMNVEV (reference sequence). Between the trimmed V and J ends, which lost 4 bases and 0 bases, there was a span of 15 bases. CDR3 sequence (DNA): TGTGCCAGCAGTTCCCTTTCAGAGCCCACGAACACCGGGGAGCTGTTTTTT. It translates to CASSSLSEPTNTGELFF.

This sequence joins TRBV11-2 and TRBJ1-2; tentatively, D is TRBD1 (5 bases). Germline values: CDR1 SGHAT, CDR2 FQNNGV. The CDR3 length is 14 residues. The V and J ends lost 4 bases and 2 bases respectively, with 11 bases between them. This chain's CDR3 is CASSWGDMNYGYTF. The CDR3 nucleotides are TGTGCCAGCAGCTGGGGGGATATGAACTATGGCTACACCTTC.